This T cell receptor (beta chain) was captured in a study of blood T cells in healthy people across ages. Concerning this clonotype itself: Its antigen remains unidentified.

V lost 5 bases, J lost 1 base, and 10 bases stayed unmatched. The germline V gene encodes CDR1 DFQATT and CDR2 SNEGSKA (reference sequence). This CDR3 is 15 amino acids long. A J-beta primer mix and a sample-barcoded 5' primer were used in a second PCR of about 7 to 12 cycles. TCRdb recomputed calls from the 5' RACE reads with MiXCR, one row per CDR3 protein. Altogether some 1,800,000 distinct CDR3 sequences are present, about two fifths being singletons, with the ten largest covering approximately 22%. The study, taken as a whole, reports: Observed TCR beta diversity per million T cells went down as age went up. This fall followed a roughly linear course with age.

Extraction yielded at least 5 micrograms of total RNA per sample. The chain is built from TRBV20-1 and TRBJ2-5; the match to TRBD2 covers 7 bases. Source material: blood. The clonotype comes from a human donor in good health. This CDR3 reads CSAPDLAAIQETQYF. CDR3 DNA: TGCAGTGCTCCCGATCTAGCGGCTATCCAAGAGACCCAGTACTTC.